A single sample is the source of the 20 T cell receptor beta chains below, sequenced in a study of early T cells in non-severe SARS-CoV-2 infection. TCRdb passed the 5' RACE reads through MiXCR, listing each CDR3 protein once. The sample has 75,000 or so distinct CDR3 sequences; 11% to 15% are singletons. Sequencing input: whole blood. The receptors stem from an adult who was a healthcare worker with PCR-confirmed SARS-CoV-2 infection or an uninfected control (not recorded which).

The table lists this clonotype with many counts. The rearrangement joins TRBV29-1 to TRBJ1-1, with unresolved D. The ends were cut back, 4 bases at V and 1 base at J, with 16 bases in the middle. Germline CDR1 and CDR2: SQVTM and ANQGSEA. The CDR3 has 15 residues. CDR3 in DNA: TGCAGCGTTGCGCCAGCCGGACCGCCGAACACTGAAGCTTTCTTT. Translating gives CSVAPAGPPNTEAFF.

The table lists this clonotype with a few counts. The CDR3 spells CASSRARTSYNEQFF. CDR3 sequence (DNA): TGCGCCAGCAGCCGGGCCAGGACCTCCTACAATGAGCAGTTCTTC. This sequence joins TRBV5-1 and TRBJ2-1; no firm D call. The CDR3 is 15 residues long. Trimming took 4 bases from V and 0 from J, leaving 11 bases between them. CDR1 and CDR2 from the germline V gene are SGHRS and YFSETQ. The full variable domain, rest sourced from reference TRBV5-1 and TRBJ2-1, is KAGVTQTPRYLIKTRGQQVTLSCSPISGHRSVSWYQQTPGQGLQFLFEYFSETQRNKGNFPGRFSGRQFSNSRSEMNVSTLELGDSALYLCASSRARTSYNEQFFGPGTRLTVL.

This clonotype has just a few counts. The gene calls are TRBV4-3 and TRBJ2-5, with TRBD1 identical over 12 bases. Looked up from germline, CDR1 is LGHNA and CDR2 is YSLEER. This CDR3 is built from 17 residues. V gave up 4 bases and J gave up 5 bases; unmatched junction bases: 11. The CDR3 DNA follows: TGCGCCAGCAGCCTTCTTCCTCCCGGGACAGGGGGCGAGACCCAGTACTTC. Translation: CASSLLPPGTGGETQYF.

The chain combines TRBV4-3 with TRBJ2-4; D is perhaps TRBD2 (6 bases). The CDR3 consists of 13 residues. V was clipped by 0 bases and J by 16 bases, with 16 bases between them. Looked up from germline, CDR1 is LGHNA and CDR2 is YSLEER. The CDR3 nucleotides read TGCGCCAGCAGCCAAGATGTGGGGGGACGCTCTTACTTC. As protein: CASSQDVGGRSYF.

This clonotype was picked up many times. The CDR3 sequence is CASSLVAGGTYEQYF. The CDR3 DNA reads as TGCGCCAGCAGCTTGGTGGCAGGGGGAACCTACGAGCAGTACTTC. This sequence joins TRBV5-1 and TRBJ2-7; 7 positions match TRBD1. The CDR3 contains 15 residues. Per germline, CDR1 SGHRS and CDR2 YFSETQ. J lost 2 bases, V lost 0 bases, and 5 bases had no gene match.

A few counts support this clonotype. The genes are TRBV20-1 and TRBJ2-1; D might be TRBD2 (6 bases). V lost 3 bases, J lost 10 bases, and 10 bases lay in between. The germline V gene has CDR1 DFQATT and CDR2 SNEGSKA (reference sequence). The CDR3 covers 11 residues. CDR3 region: CSARLAWEQFF. In DNA, the CDR3 is TGCAGTGCTAGGCTAGCGTGGGAGCAGTTCTTC.

This chain links TRBV19 with TRBJ1-5, with a tentative D call TRBD1 (5 bases). The V end lost 3 bases, the J end lost 3 bases, and 15 bases lay between the germline ends. CDR3 length: 16 amino acids. Germline V gene lookup returns CDR1 LNHDA and CDR2 SQIVND (reference sequence). CDR3 sequence: CASSIFGAGLNQPQHF. The CDR3 bases are TGTGCCAGTAGTATCTTTGGCGCGGGGCTCAATCAGCCCCAGCATTTT.

This clonotype was counted between two and nine times. The genes are TRBV7-9 and TRBJ1-1; tentative D call: TRBD1 (5 bases). CDR1 and CDR2 from the germline V gene are SEHNR and FQNEAQ (reference sequence). The V gene lost 2 bases and the J gene lost 4 bases, with 14 bases spanning the gap. The CDR3 is 15 amino acids. Here the CDR3 reads CASSLNSRGVTEAFF. The CDR3 DNA follows: TGTGCCAGCAGCTTAAATTCCAGAGGGGTCACTGAAGCTTTCTTT.

At least ten counts were recorded for this clonotype. The chain links TRBV20-1 to TRBJ2-1; TRBD1 is a possible D gene (6 bases). Trimming stripped 7 bases from V and 5 bases from J, with 18 bases between. The CDR3 spans 14 residues. Looked up from germline, CDR1 is DFQATT and CDR2 is SNEGSKA (reference sequence). Here the CDR3 reads CSGKRDNKDNEQFF. In DNA, the CDR3 is TGCAGTGGGAAGAGGGACAACAAGGACAATGAGCAGTTCTTC.

This clonotype was observed at least ten times. The V gene is TRBV20-1, the J gene TRBJ2-7; D unclear. This CDR3 has 14 amino acids. CDR1 is DFQATT, CDR2 SNEGSKA, per germline (reference sequence). Trimming removed 0 bases at V and 4 bases at J, with 13 bases between. CDR3 in amino acids: CSARDPLHSYEQYF. The CDR3 DNA follows: TGCAGTGCTAGAGATCCCCTACATAGTTACGAGCAGTACTTC.

With regard to this clonotype: This may be a read error: a much more frequent sequence differs by one nucleotide. The V call is TRBV14, the J call TRBJ1-1, with D unresolved. The germline CDR1 and CDR2 sequences are SGHDN and FVKESK. This CDR3 contains 13 residues. CDR3 DNA sequence: TGTGCCGTCACTAGGGCCTGGAACACTGATGCTTTCTTT. Translation: CAVTRAWNTDAFF.

In its sample, this clonotype was seen a few times. The CDR3 DNA sequence: TGTGCCAGCAGAAGACCCGGGACAGTCCACGAGCAGTACTTC. Residues: CASRRPGTVHEQYF. This chain joins TRBV6-5 and TRBJ2-7; 7 bases agree with TRBD1. V lost 6 bases and J lost 5; bases outside the gene matches: 10. CDR1 MNHEY and CDR2 SVGAGI come from the germline V gene. The CDR3 is made up of 14 amino acids.

The sample holds a few counts of this clonotype. The V call is TRBV28, the J call TRBJ1-1, with a weak D call TRBD1 (6 bases). The germline gives CDR1 MDHEN, CDR2 SYDVKM. The CDR3 is 14 residues long. Trimming pared 3 bases from V and 5 bases from J, leaving 13 bases between. This CDR3 reads CASSLGAGWTEAFF. CDR3 nucleotide sequence: TGTGCCAGCAGTTTGGGGGCAGGGTGGACTGAAGCTTTCTTT.

This clonotype has more than one count but fewer than ten. The chain carries TRBV5-6 and TRBJ1-1; 9 nucleotides agree with TRBD1. Germline-derived CDR1 and CDR2 are SGHDT and YYEEEE. The V and J ends lost 0 bases and 7 bases, in that order; junction bases with no gene match: 1. CDR3 length equals 13 residues. The DNA for the CDR3 is TGTGCCAGCAGCTTGGCGGACAGGGGTGAAGCTTTCTTT. Residues: CASSLADRGEAFF.

V usage is TRBV15 and J usage is TRBJ2-5; maybe TRBD2 (5 bases). The CDR3 consists of 15 residues. CDR1 LNHNV and CDR2 YYDKDF come from the germline V gene (reference sequence). The V and J ends lost 0 bases and 5 bases respectively, with 13 bases between them. In nucleotides, the CDR3 is TGTGCCACCAGCAGAGATCGGGGATTTGGTGAGACCCAGTACTTC. Protein sequence: CATSRDRGFGETQYF.

This clonotype was found a few times. V and J are TRBV4-3 and TRBJ1-1; D possibly corresponds to TRBD1 (5 bases). Germline V lookup: CDR1 LGHNA, CDR2 YSLEER. V shed 1 base and J shed 2 bases, with 14 bases lying between them. The CDR3 runs 16 residues. In DNA, the CDR3 is TGCGCCAGCAGCCAAGGGGTCCATCAGGGTAACACTGAAGCTTTCTTT. Amino acids: CASSQGVHQGNTEAFF.

This clonotype was seen ten or more times. The chain combines TRBV4-2 with TRBJ2-5; 10 bases map to TRBD2. This CDR3 has 15 amino acids. V dropped 4 bases and J dropped 0; count of bases not matched to a gene: 2. From germline, CDR1 is LGHNA and CDR2 YNFKEQ. In DNA, the CDR3 is TGTGCCAGCAGCCCCGGGACTAGCGACCAAGAGACCCAGTACTTC. It specifies CASSPGTSDQETQYF.

The rearrangement uses TRBV28 and TRBJ2-7; D gene unclear. V was cut by 5 bases and J by 3 bases, with 8 bases left in between. Germline lookup yields CDR1 MDHEN and CDR2 SYDVKM. CDR3 length: 12 residues. In DNA, the CDR3 is TGTGCCAGCAGTCCACCTTACTACGAGCAGTACTTC. Amino acid sequence: CASSPPYYEQYF.

The chain is built from TRBV28 and TRBJ2-3; perhaps TRBD2 as D (5 bases). CDR3 length: 15 amino acids. Germline V gene lookup returns CDR1 MDHEN and CDR2 SYDVKM. V was clipped by 6 bases and J by 3 bases, with 16 bases between them. CDR3: CASSPPEKRTDTQYF. CDR3 DNA sequence: TGTGCCAGCAGCCCTCCCGAAAAGCGGACAGATACGCAGTATTTT. The full variable domain, completed using reference TRBV28 and TRBJ2-3, is DVKVTQSSRYLVKRTGEKVFLECVQDMDHENMFWYRQDPGLGLRLIYFSYDVKMKEKGDIPEGYSVSREKKERFSLILESASTNQTSMYLCASSPPEKRTDTQYFGPGTRLTVL.

The table lists this clonotype with a count of one. The V call is TRBV6-5, the J call TRBJ2-7; weak D call: TRBD2 (6 bases). Trimming pared 2 bases from V and 3 bases from J, leaving 17 bases between. The length of the CDR3 is 16 residues. Germline assignment: CDR1 MNHEY and CDR2 SVGAGI. CDR3 in amino acids: CASSYAGDSPGYEQYF. CDR3 nucleotide sequence: TGTGCCAGCAGTTACGCCGGGGACTCCCCAGGCTACGAGCAGTACTTC.